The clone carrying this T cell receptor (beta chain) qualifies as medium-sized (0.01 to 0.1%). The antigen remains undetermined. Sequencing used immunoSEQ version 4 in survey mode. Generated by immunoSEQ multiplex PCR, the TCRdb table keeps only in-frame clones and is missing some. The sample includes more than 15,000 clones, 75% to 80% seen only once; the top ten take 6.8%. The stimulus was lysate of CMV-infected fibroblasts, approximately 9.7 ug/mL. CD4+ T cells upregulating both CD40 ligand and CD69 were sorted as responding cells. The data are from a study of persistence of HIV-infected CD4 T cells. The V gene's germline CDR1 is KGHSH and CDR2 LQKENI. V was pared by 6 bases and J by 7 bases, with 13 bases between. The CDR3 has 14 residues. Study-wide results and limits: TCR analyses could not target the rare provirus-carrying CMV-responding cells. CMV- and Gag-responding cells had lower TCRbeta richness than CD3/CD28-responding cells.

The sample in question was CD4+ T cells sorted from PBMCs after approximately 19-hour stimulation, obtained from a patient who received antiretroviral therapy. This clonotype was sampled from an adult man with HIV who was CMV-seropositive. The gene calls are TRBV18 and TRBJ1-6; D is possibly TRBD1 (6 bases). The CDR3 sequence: CASSQGRSNSPLHF. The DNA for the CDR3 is TGTGCCAGCTCCCAGGGGCGGTCCAATTCACCCCTCCACTTT. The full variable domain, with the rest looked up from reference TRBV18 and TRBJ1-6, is NAGVMQNPRHLVRRRGQEARLRCSPMKGHSHVYWYRQLPEEGLKFMVYLQKENIIDESGMPKERFSAEFPKEGPSILRIQQVVRGDSAAYFCASSQGRSNSPLHFGNGTRLTVT.